Below are 12 T cell receptor beta chains sequenced from a single sample in a study of blood T cell repertoires in COVID-19. TCRdb keeps only in-frame clones here, not all; method: immunoSEQ multiplex PCR. The sample holds 200,000 to 250,000 clones, roughly four fifths seen once. Sequenced material: peripheral blood. These receptor sequences come from a man between 50 and 59 years old with acute or convalescent COVID-19.

V and J are TRBV3-1 (or the pseudogene TRBV3-2) and TRBJ2-7; 8 bases align to TRBD2. There are 16 residues in the CDR3. Trimming removed 0 bases from V and 3 bases from J; junction bases left unmatched: 7. Germline-derived CDR1 and CDR2 are LGHDT and YNNKEL (reference sequence). The chain's CDR3 is CASSQDRVGLGYEQYF. The DNA for the CDR3 is TGTGCCAGCAGCCAAGATAGAGTGGGACTAGGCTACGAGCAGTACTTC.

The rearrangement links TRBV27 to TRBJ1-6, with D tentatively TRBD1 (6 bases). Germline CDR1 is MNHEY and CDR2 is SMNVEV (reference sequence). The V gene lost 3 bases and the J gene lost 2 bases, with 11 bases spanning the gap. CDR3 length: 16 residues. This CDR3 reads CASSFPGAPYNSPLHF. The CDR3 DNA reads TGTGCCAGCAGTTTCCCAGGGGCTCCCTATAATTCACCCCTCCACTTT.

This clone was counted a single time. The chain links TRBV5-1 to TRBJ1-2; 10 nucleotides match TRBD1. V lost 1 base, J lost 5 bases, and 5 bases stayed unmatched. From germline, CDR1 is SGHRS and CDR2 YFSETQ. This CDR3 region has 15 residues. CDR3 nucleotides: TGCGCCAGCAGCTTGTGGGACAGGGGTGAATATGGCTACACCTTC. Its protein is CASSLWDRGEYGYTF.

The J gene is TRBJ2-7, the V gene TRBV28; TRBD2 matches 10 bases. Germline V lookup: CDR1 MDHEN, CDR2 SYDVKM. The CDR3 length is 14 residues. Losses at the gene ends were 5 bases for V and 2 bases for J; bases not matched to a gene: 3. The CDR3 sequence is CASSRLAGTYEQYF. The CDR3 DNA follows: TGTGCCAGCAGTCGACTAGCGGGTACCTACGAGCAGTACTTC.

J is TRBJ1-1 and V is TRBV18; tentatively, D is TRBD1 (5 bases). Trimming took 1 base from V and 3 from J, leaving 15 bases between them. Germline V lookup: CDR1 KGHSH, CDR2 LQKENI. The CDR3 totals 16 residues. DNA for the CDR3: TGTGCCAGCTCACCACTACCCCGGGACTTTGACACTGAAGCTTTCTTT. This codes for CASSPLPRDFDTEAFF.

The rearrangement uses TRBV4-2 and TRBJ2-7; D may be TRBD2 (6 bases). V was trimmed by 1 base and J by 1 base, leaving 17 bases between them. CDR3 length: 17 residues. CDR1 is LGHNA, CDR2 YNFKEQ, per germline. The CDR3 sequence is CASSQAAGQGGSYEQYF. The CDR3 DNA reads as TGTGCCAGCAGCCAAGCTGCGGGGCAGGGTGGTTCCTACGAGCAGTACTTC.

The gene calls are TRBV5-4 and TRBJ2-7; D remains ambiguous. The CDR3 totals 13 residues. Germline CDR1 reads SGHNT; CDR2 reads YYREEE (reference sequence). Trimming stripped 3 bases from V and 0 bases from J, with 7 bases between. The CDR3 reads CASSSRSSYEQYF. CDR3 DNA sequence: TGTGCCAGCAGCTCTAGGAGCTCCTACGAGCAGTACTTC.

This clone was picked up a small number of times. This chain connects TRBV28 to TRBJ1-3; 9 positions match TRBD1. From germline, CDR1 is MDHEN and CDR2 SYDVKM. J lost 3 bases, V lost 5 bases, and 2 bases had no gene match. The CDR3 loop spans 14 amino acids. CDR3 DNA sequence: TGTGCCAGCAGTACAGGGGGCAGTGGAAACACCATATATTTT. It specifies CASSTGGSGNTIYF. Full variable domain (missing parts from reference TRBV28 and TRBJ1-3): DVKVTQSSRYLVKRTGEKVFLECVQDMDHENMFWYRQDPGLGLRLIYFSYDVKMKEKGDIPEGYSVSREKKERFSLILESASTNQTSMYLCASSTGGSGNTIYFGEGSWLTVV.

The V gene is TRBV6-5, the J gene TRBJ1-4, with TRBD1 matching 8 bases. V lost 7 bases, J lost 2 bases, and 3 bases stayed unmatched. The CDR3 spans 14 residues. Germline loops: CDR1 MNHEY, CDR2 SVGAGI. DNA of the CDR3: TGTGCCAGCACCCCAGGGGGCACTAATGAAAAACTGTTTTTT. As protein: CASTPGGTNEKLFF.

The chain couples TRBV3-1 (or the pseudogene TRBV3-2) to TRBJ2-3, with 7 bases fitting TRBD1. The CDR3 extends over 16 amino acids. The germline gives CDR1 LGHDT, CDR2 YNNKEL (reference sequence). V dropped 4 bases and J dropped 6; count of bases not matched to a gene: 13. The CDR3 loop reads CASSPKHDRASDTQYF. CDR3 in DNA: TGTGCCAGCAGCCCAAAGCACGACAGGGCTTCGGATACGCAGTATTTT.

This clone was detected once. The gene calls are TRBV6-4 and TRBJ1-2; 12 bases are shared with TRBD1. This CDR3 region has 16 residues. Germline V gives CDR1 MRHNA, CDR2 SNTAGT. V trimming: 4 bases; J trimming: 4 bases; junction bases outside the gene matches: 7. The CDR3 loop reads CASSAGTGGVSYGYTF. The CDR3 DNA follows: TGTGCCAGCAGTGCCGGGACAGGGGGCGTTAGCTATGGCTACACCTTC.

This clone has just a few counts. J is TRBJ2-1 and V is TRBV5-1; tentative D call: TRBD2 (6 bases). Germline CDR1 SGHRS, CDR2 YFSETQ. Trimming stripped 6 bases from V and 9 bases from J, with 16 bases between. CDR3 length: 13 amino acids. CDR3 sequence (DNA): TGCGCCAGCAAGGTCGGGAGTCACGGTGAGCAGTTCTTC. Translated, it gives CASKVGSHGEQFF.